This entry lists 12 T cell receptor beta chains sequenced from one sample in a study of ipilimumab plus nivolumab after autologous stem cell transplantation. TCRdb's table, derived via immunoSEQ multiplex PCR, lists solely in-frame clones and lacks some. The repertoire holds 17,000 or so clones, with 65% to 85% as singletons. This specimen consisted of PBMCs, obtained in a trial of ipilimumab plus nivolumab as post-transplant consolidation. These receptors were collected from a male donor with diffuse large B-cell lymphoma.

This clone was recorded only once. CDR3 region: CASSLDFLAGVEFNEQFF. The DNA for the CDR3 is TGTGCCAGCAGCTTAGATTTCCTAGCGGGAGTTGAATTTAATGAGCAGTTCTTC. This chain links TRBV13 with TRBJ2-1; 10 bases are shared with TRBD2. From germline, CDR1 is PRHDT and CDR2 FYEKMQ (reference sequence). The CDR3 runs to 18 residues. The ends lost 1 base at V and 7 bases at J; junction bases unmatched: 13.

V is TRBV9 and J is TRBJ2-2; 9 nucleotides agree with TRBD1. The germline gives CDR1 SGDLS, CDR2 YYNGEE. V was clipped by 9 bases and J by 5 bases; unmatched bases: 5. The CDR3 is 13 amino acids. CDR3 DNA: TGTGCCACGGGACAGGGAGTTACCGGGGAGCTGTTTTTT. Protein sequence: CATGQGVTGELFF.

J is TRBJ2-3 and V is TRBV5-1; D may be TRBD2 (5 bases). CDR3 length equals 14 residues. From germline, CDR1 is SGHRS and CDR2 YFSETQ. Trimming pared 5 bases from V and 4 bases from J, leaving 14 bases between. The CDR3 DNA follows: TGCGCCAGCAGGGAGCGGCCCCCCCCAGATACGCAGTATTTT. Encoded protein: CASRERPPPDTQYF.

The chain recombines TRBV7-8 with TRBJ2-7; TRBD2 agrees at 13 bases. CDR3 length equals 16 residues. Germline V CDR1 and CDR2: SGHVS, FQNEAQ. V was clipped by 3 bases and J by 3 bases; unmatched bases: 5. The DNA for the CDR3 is TGTGCCAGCAGCTTTGGGACTAGCGGGGCAATCTACGAGCAGTACTTC. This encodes CASSFGTSGAIYEQYF.

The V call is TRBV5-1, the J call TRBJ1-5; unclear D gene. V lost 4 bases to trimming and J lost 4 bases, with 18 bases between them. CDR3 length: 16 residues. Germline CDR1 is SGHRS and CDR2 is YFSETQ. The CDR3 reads CASSPDPFVGNQPQHF. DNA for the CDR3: TGCGCCAGCAGCCCGGACCCTTTCGTGGGTAATCAGCCCCAGCATTTT.

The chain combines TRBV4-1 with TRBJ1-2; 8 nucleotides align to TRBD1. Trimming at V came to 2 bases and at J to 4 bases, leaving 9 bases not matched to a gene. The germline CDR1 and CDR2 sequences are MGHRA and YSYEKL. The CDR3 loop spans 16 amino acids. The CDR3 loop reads CASSQQDRVDGYGYTF. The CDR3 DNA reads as TGCGCCAGCAGCCAACAGGACAGGGTTGATGGCTATGGCTACACCTTC.

The CDR3, as DNA: TGTGCCAGCAGCTCCCCCGTTCAAGGCAGCGGGAGTGTCGGAGATACGCAGTATTTT. Encoded protein: CASSSPVQGSGSVGDTQYF. The rearrangement joins TRBV5-4 to TRBJ2-3, with TRBD2 identical over 8 bases. V lost 3 bases to trimming and J lost 5 bases; unmatched junction nucleotides: 20. The CDR3 sequence is 19 residues long. CDR1 and CDR2 from the germline V gene are SGHNT and YYREEE (reference sequence). Drawing the rest from reference TRBV5-4 and TRBJ2-3, the complete variable domain is ETGVTQSPTHLIKTRGQQVTLRCSSQSGHNTVSWYQQALGQGPQFIFQYYREEENGRGNFPPRFSGLQFPNYSSELNVNALELDDSALYLCASSSPVQGSGSVGDTQYFGPGTRLTVL.

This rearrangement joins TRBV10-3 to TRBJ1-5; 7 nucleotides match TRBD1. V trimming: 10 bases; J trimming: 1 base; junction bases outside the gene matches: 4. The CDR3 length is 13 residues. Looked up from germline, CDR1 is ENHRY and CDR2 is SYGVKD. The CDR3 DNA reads TGTGCCACCGGGACAGAAAGCAATCAGCCCCAGCATTTT. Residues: CATGTESNQPQHF.

CDR3 region: CASSEDATYNEQFF. CDR3 coding DNA: TGTGCCAGCAGTGAAGACGCCACCTACAATGAGCAGTTCTTC. The V call is TRBV6-4, the J call TRBJ2-1; no reliable D call. CDR1 MRHNA and CDR2 SNTAGT come from the germline V gene. The CDR3 spans 14 residues. Trimming took off 3 bases at V and 2 bases at J, with 8 bases between the two ends.

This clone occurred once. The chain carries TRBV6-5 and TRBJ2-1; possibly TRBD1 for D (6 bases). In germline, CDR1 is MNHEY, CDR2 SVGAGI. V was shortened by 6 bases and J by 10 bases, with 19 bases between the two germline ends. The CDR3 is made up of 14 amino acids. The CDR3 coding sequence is TGTGCCAGCAGAGAGGACAGCTCGGTTTTGGAGCAGTTCTTC. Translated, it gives CASREDSSVLEQFF.

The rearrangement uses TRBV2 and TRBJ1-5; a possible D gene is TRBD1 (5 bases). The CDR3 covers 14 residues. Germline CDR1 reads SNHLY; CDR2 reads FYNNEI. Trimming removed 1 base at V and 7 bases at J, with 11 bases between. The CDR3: CASSEVGGEQPQHF. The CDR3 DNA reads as TGTGCCAGCAGTGAAGTCGGGGGTGAGCAGCCCCAGCATTTT.

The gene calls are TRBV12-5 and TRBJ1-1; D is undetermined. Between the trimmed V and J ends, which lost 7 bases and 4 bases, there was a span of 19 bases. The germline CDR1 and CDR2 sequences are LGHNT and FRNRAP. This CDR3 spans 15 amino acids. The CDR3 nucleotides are TGTGCTAGTGCCCTGGGCGGGGTTTTTGGCACTGAAGCTTTCTTT. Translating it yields CASALGGVFGTEAFF.